What follows are 14 T cell receptor beta chains derived from one specimen sequenced in a study of shared clonotypes between healthy human individuals. TCRdb's copy holds only in-frame clones and misses some; the assay was immunoSEQ multiplex PCR. The sample records 2 million to 2.5 million clones, 85% to 95% being singletons. The sequenced material came from naive CD4+ T cells from PBMCs. Described subset: CD45RA+ positively selected. These receptor sequences come from a man between 18 and 29 years old in good health. Some clones in this sample may be carry-over from other donors' samples.

The chain is built from TRBV5-1 and TRBJ2-1; 11 nucleotides line up with TRBD2. This CDR3 has 19 residues. Germline V gene data show CDR1 as SGHRS and CDR2 as YFSETQ. V was pared by 1 base and J by 0 bases, with 9 bases of the junction left unmatched. The CDR3 protein is CASSLWGTSGMSSYNEQFF. CDR3 DNA: TGCGCCAGCAGCTTGTGGGGGACTAGCGGTATGAGCTCCTACAATGAGCAGTTCTTC.

The chain carries TRBV4-1 and TRBJ2-1, with D unresolved. This CDR3 is 13 amino acids long. Looked up from germline, CDR1 is MGHRA and CDR2 is YSYEKL. Trimming took 1 base from V and 6 from J, leaving 7 bases between them. CDR3 coding DNA: TGCGCCAGCAGCCAAGGTTGGGTCAATGAGCAGTTCTTC. This gives the protein CASSQGWVNEQFF.

The genes are TRBV10-3 and TRBJ2-7; 8 nucleotides line up with TRBD1. The CDR3 spans 15 residues. CDR1 is ENHRY and CDR2 is SYGVKD in the germline V gene. Trimming removed 3 bases from V and 0 bases from J; junction bases left unmatched: 4. DNA for the CDR3: TGTGCCATCAGTGATTCGACAGGGGCCTCCTACGAGCAGTACTTC. It codes for CAISDSTGASYEQYF.

The CDR3: CASSFKTETGPREAFF. CDR3 coding DNA: TGTGCCAGCAGCTTTAAGACGGAGACAGGCCCCCGTGAAGCTTTCTTT. This chain joins TRBV5-4 and TRBJ1-1; perhaps TRBD1 as D (6 bases). The CDR3 spans 16 residues. Trimming took off 2 bases at V and 7 bases at J, with 21 bases between the two ends. Germline lookup yields CDR1 SGHNT and CDR2 YYREEE (reference sequence).

The chain recombines TRBV2 with TRBJ1-2; 10 nucleotides match TRBD1. The ends lost 5 bases at V and 7 bases at J; junction bases unmatched: 7. The V gene's germline CDR1 is SNHLY and CDR2 FYNNEI. The CDR3 has 14 amino acids. CDR3 bases: TGTGCCAGCAGTCCCCAAGGGGACAGGGGTGGCTACACCTTC. Translated, it gives CASSPQGDRGGYTF.

The V gene is TRBV14, the J gene TRBJ2-1, with no clear D. The CDR3 is made up of 14 amino acids. The V and J ends lost 0 bases and 15 bases respectively, with 18 bases between them. CDR1 and CDR2 (germline): SGHDN, FVKESK. Written as DNA, the CDR3 is TGTGCCAGCAGCCAAGATCCTAGATTAGGACCCCGGTTCTTC. Its protein product is CASSQDPRLGPRFF.

This chain uses TRBV7-9 with TRBJ2-1; 8 nucleotides align to TRBD2. V shed 4 bases and J 4 bases; nucleotides not matched to a gene: 6. CDR3 length: 15 residues. CDR1 and CDR2 (germline): SEHNR, FQNEAQ (reference sequence). This CDR3 reads CASSYPVAGYNEQFF. In DNA form, the CDR3 reads TGTGCCAGCAGCTACCCGGTAGCGGGGTACAATGAGCAGTTCTTC.

The rearrangement links TRBV2 to TRBJ2-7; TRBD1 aligns across 8 bases. V lost 6 bases and J lost 0; bases outside the gene matches: 4. The V gene's germline CDR1 is SNHLY and CDR2 FYNNEI. This CDR3 is 14 amino acids long. This CDR3 reads CASRQTGASYEQYF. The CDR3 DNA reads TGTGCCAGCAGACAGACAGGGGCCTCCTACGAGCAGTACTTC.

This chain links TRBV28 with TRBJ2-1; D perhaps matches TRBD2 (6 bases). V lost 5 bases and J 0 bases, leaving 14 bases between the germline ends. Germline assignment: CDR1 MDHEN and CDR2 SYDVKM. The CDR3 length is 16 residues. The CDR3: CASSGRDSSSYNEQFF. DNA of the CDR3: TGTGCCAGCAGTGGGCGGGACTCGAGCTCCTACAATGAGCAGTTCTTC.

The chain links TRBV7-2 to TRBJ2-1; 7 nucleotides align to TRBD2. With V trimmed by 8 bases and J by 3 bases, 7 bases remained unmatched. The CDR3 has 14 residues. Germline V lookup: CDR1 SGHTA, CDR2 FQGNSA. In DNA form, the CDR3 reads TGTGCCAGCGCTTCGGCTAGCGGCTACAATGAGCAGTTCTTC. Residues: CASASASGYNEQFF.

This chain joins TRBV4-1 and TRBJ2-7; 10 bases align to TRBD2. This CDR3 comprises 17 residues. V lost 1 base to trimming and J lost 0 bases; unmatched junction nucleotides: 6. The germline CDR1 and CDR2 sequences are MGHRA and YSYEKL. CDR3 sequence: CASSQASGLASSYEQYF. The CDR3 nucleotides read TGCGCCAGCAGCCAAGCCTCGGGACTAGCGAGCTCCTACGAGCAGTACTTC.

The chain links TRBV28 to TRBJ1-5; no definite D call. Germline V gene sequence: CDR1 MDHEN, CDR2 SYDVKM. The CDR3 runs 17 residues. Trimming took 6 bases from V and 0 from J, leaving 18 bases between them. The CDR3 DNA reads TGTGCCAGCAGCTCCGGGTTACGGGGTCCTAGCAATCAGCCCCAGCATTTT. Protein: CASSSGLRGPSNQPQHF.

The V gene is TRBV14, the J gene TRBJ2-5, with D uncertain. This CDR3 comprises 13 residues. V dropped 2 bases and J dropped 7 bases, with 11 bases sitting between them. Germline V gene lookup returns CDR1 SGHDN and CDR2 FVKESK. The DNA for the CDR3 is TGTGCCAGCAGCCAAACCCTTCGGACGACCCAGTACTTC. Its translation is CASSQTLRTTQYF.

This sequence joins TRBV5-1 and TRBJ2-5; 14 nucleotides match TRBD2. Germline V gives CDR1 SGHRS, CDR2 YFSETQ. V trimming: 0 bases; J trimming: 4 bases; junction bases outside the gene matches: 2. This CDR3 spans 16 amino acids. The CDR3 coding sequence is TGCGCCAGCAGCTTGGGACTAGCGGGAGGGGCAGAGACCCAGTACTTC. Translating it yields CASSLGLAGGAETQYF.